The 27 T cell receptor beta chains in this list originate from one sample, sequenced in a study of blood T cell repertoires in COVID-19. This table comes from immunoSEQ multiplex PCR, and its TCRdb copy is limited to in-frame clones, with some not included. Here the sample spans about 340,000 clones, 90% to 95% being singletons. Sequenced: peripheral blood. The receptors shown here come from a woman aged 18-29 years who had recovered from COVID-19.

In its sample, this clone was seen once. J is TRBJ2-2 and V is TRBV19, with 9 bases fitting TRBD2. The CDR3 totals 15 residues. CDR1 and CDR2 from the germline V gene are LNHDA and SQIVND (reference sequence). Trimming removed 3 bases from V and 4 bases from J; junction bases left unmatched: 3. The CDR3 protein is CASSMRREGTGELFF. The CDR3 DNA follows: TGTGCCAGTAGTATGAGGCGGGAGGGCACCGGGGAGCTGTTTTTT.

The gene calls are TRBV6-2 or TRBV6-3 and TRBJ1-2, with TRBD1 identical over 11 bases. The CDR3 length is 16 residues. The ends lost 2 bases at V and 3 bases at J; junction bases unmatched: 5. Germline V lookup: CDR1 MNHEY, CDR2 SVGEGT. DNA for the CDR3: TGTGCCAGCAGTTACCGTAGGACAGGGGGCGACTATGGCTACACCTTC. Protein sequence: CASSYRRTGGDYGYTF.

The CDR3 loop is CASIGQRAPLHF. The CDR3 DNA reads TGCGCCAGCATCGGACAAAGGGCACCCCTCCACTTT. This rearrangement joins TRBV5-1 to TRBJ1-6; possible D gene TRBD1, 5 bases. Trimming pared 6 bases from V and 11 bases from J, leaving 12 bases between. This CDR3 spans 12 amino acids. The V gene's germline CDR1 is SGHRS and CDR2 YFSETQ.

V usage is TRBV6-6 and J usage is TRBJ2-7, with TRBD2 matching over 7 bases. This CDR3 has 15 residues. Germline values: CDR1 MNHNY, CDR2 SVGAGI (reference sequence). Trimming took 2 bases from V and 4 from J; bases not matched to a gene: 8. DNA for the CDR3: TGTGCCAGCAGTTACATGCGGGGGTTGGAGTACGAGCAGTACGTC. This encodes CASSYMRGLEYEQYV.

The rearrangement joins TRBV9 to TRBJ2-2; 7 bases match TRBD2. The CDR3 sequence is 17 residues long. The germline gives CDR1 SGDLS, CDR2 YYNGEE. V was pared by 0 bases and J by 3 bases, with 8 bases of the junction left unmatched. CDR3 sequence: CASSVAGRAIHTGELFF. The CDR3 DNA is TGTGCCAGCAGCGTAGCGGGGAGGGCAATACACACCGGGGAGCTGTTTTTT.

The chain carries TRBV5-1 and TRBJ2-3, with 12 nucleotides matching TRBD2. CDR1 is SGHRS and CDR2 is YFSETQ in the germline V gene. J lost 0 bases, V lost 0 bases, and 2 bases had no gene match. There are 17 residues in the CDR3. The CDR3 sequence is CASSLGTSGASTDTQYF. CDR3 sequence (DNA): TGCGCCAGCAGCTTGGGGACTAGCGGGGCTAGCACAGATACGCAGTATTTT.

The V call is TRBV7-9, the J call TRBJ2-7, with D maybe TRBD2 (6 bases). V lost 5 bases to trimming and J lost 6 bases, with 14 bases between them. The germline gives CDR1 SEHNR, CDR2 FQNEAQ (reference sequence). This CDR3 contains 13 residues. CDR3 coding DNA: TGTGCCAGCAGCAATGGGGCTAGCGTCGAGCAGTACGTC. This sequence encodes CASSNGASVEQYV.

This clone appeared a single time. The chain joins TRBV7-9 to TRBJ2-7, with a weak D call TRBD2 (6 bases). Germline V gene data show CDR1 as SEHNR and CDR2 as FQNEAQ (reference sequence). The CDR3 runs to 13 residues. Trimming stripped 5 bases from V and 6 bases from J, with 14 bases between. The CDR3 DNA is TGTGCCAGCAGCCTTGGAGGGTTTGGCGAGCAGTACGTC. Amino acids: CASSLGGFGEQYV.

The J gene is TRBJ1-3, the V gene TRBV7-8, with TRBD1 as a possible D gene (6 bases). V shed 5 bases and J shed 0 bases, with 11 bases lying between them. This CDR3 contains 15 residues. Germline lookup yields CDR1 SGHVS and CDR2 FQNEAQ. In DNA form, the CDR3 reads TGTGCCAGCAGCGCCGACAGGAGCTCTGGAAACACCATATATTTT. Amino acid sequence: CASSADRSSGNTIYF.

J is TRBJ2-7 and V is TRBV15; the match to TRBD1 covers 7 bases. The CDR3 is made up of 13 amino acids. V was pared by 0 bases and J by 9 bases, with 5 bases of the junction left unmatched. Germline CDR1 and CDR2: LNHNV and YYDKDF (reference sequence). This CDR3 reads CATSRDNRGGQYV. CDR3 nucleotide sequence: TGTGCCACCAGCAGAGACAACAGGGGTGGGCAGTACGTC.

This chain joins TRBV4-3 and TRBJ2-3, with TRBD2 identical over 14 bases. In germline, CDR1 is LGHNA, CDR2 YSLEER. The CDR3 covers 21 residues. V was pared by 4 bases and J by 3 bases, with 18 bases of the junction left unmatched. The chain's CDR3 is CASSRGPTSGRASGRTDTQYF. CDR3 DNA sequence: TGCGCCAGCAGCCGGGGACCGACTAGCGGGAGGGCTTCGGGGAGAACAGATACGCAGTATTTT.

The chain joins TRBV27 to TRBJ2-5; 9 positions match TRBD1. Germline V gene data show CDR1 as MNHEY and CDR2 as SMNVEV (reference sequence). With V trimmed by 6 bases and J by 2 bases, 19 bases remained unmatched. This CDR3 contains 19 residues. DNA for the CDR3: TGTGCCAGCAGGAAACTCTCATTACAGGGGGCAGGAGTACAAGAGACCCAGTACTTC. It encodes CASRKLSLQGAGVQETQYF.

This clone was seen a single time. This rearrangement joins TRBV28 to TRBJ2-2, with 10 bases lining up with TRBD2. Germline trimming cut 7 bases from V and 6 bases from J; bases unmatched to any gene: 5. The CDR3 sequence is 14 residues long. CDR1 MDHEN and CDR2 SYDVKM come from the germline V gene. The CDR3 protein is CASNWSGRAGELFF. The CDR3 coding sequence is TGTGCCAGCAACTGGAGCGGGAGGGCCGGGGAGCTGTTTTTT. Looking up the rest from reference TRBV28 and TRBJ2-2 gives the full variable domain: DVKVTQSSRYLVKRTGEKVFLECVQDMDHENMFWYRQDPGLGLRLIYFSYDVKMKEKGDIPEGYSVSREKKERFSLILESASTNQTSMYLCASNWSGRAGELFFGEGSRLTVL.

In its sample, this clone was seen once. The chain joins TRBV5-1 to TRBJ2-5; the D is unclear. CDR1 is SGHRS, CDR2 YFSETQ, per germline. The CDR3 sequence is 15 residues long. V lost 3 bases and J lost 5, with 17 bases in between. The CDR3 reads CASSSEGRSYETQYF. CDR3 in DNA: TGCGCCAGCAGCTCTGAAGGCCGGAGTTACGAGACCCAGTACTTC. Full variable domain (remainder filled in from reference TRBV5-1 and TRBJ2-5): KAGVTQTPRYLIKTRGQQVTLSCSPISGHRSVSWYQQTPGQGLQFLFEYFSETQRNKGNFPGRFSGRQFSNSRSEMNVSTLELGDSALYLCASSSEGRSYETQYFGPGTRLLVL.

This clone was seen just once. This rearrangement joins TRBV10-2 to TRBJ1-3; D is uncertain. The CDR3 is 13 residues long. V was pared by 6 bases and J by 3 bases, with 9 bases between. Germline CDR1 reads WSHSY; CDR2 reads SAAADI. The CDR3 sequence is CASRKADGNTIYF. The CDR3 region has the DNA TGCGCCAGCAGAAAGGCGGATGGAAACACCATATATTTT.

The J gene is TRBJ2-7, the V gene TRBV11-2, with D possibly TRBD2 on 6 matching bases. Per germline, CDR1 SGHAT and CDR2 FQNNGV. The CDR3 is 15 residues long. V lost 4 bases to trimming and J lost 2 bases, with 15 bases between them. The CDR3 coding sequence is TGTGCCAGCAGCTCGTCCAGCGGGCCTGCCTACGAGCAGTACGTC. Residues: CASSSSSGPAYEQYV.

CDR3 loop: CASSQESNRVVDTQYF. In DNA form, the CDR3 reads TGTGCCAGCAGCCAAGAGTCTAACAGGGTGGTAGATACGCAGTATTTT. The V call is TRBV3-1 (or the pseudogene TRBV3-2), the J call TRBJ2-3, with D possibly matching TRBD1 (6 bases). Germline loops: CDR1 LGHDT, CDR2 YNNKEL (reference sequence). The length of the CDR3 is 16 residues. V was clipped by 0 bases and J by 5 bases, with 15 bases between them.

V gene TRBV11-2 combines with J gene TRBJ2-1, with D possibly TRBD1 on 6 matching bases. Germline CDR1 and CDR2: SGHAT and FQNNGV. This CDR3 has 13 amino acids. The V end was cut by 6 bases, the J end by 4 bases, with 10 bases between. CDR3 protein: CASRGTPYNEQFF. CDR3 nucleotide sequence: TGTGCCAGCAGAGGGACACCGTACAATGAGCAGTTCTTC.

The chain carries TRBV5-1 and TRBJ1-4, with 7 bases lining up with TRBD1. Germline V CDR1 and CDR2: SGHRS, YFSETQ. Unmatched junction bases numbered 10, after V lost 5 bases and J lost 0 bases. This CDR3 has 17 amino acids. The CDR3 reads CASRQGVTVATNEKLFF. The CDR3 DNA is TGCGCCAGCAGGCAGGGGGTAACAGTAGCAACTAATGAAAAACTGTTTTTT.

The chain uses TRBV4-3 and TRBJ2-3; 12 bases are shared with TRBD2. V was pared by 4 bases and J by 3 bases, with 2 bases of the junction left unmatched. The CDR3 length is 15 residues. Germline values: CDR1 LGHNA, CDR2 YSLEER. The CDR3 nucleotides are TGCGCCAGCAGCCGCCTAGCGGGAGGGACAGATACGCAGTATTTT. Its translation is CASSRLAGGTDTQYF.

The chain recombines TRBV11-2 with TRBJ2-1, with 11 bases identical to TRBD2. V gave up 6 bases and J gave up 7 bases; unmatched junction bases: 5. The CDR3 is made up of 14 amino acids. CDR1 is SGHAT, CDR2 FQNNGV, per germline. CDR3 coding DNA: TGTGCCAGCAGTTCGGCTAGCGGGAGGAATGAGCAGTTCTTC. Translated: CASSSASGRNEQFF.

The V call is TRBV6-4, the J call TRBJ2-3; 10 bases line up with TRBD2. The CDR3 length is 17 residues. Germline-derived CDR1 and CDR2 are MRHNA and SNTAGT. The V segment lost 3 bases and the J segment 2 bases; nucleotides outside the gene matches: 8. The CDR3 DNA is TGTGCCAGCAGTGAAGGAGCGGGAGGGCTTAACACAGATACGCAGTATTTT. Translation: CASSEGAGGLNTDTQYF.

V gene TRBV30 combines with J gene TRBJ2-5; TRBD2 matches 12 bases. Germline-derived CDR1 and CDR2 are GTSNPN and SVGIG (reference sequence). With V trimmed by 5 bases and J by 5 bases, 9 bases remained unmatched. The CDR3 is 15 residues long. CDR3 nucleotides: TGTGCCTGGGGTGGGACTAGCGGGTATATGGAGACCCAGTACTTC. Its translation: CAWGGTSGYMETQYF. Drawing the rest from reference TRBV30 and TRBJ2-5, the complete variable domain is SQTIHQWPATLVQPVGSPLSLECTVEGTSNPNLYWYRQAAGRGLQLLFYSVGIGQISSEVPQNLSASRPQDRQFILSSKKLLLSDSGFYLCAWGGTSGYMETQYFGPGTRLLVL.

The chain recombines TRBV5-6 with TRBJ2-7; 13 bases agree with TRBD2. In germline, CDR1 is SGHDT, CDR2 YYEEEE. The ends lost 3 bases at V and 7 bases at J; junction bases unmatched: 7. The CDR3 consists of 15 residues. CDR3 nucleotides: TGTGCCAGCAGCTCCGGACTAGCGGGAGAGGAAGAGCAGTACGTC. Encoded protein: CASSSGLAGEEEQYV.

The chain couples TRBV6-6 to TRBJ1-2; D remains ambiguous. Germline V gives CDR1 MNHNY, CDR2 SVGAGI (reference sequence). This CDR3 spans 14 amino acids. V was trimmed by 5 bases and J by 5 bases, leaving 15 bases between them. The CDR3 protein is CASSPRGRVYGYTF. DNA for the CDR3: TGTGCCAGCAGTCCCCGAGGGAGGGTTTATGGCTACACCTTC.

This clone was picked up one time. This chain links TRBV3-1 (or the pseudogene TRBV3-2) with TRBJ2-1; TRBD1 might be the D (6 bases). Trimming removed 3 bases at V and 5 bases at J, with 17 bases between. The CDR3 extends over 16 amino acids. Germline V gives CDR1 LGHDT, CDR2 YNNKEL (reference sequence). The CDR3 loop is CASSQDIAGADNEQFF. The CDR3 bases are TGTGCCAGCAGCCAGGATATAGCAGGGGCTGACAATGAGCAGTTCTTC.

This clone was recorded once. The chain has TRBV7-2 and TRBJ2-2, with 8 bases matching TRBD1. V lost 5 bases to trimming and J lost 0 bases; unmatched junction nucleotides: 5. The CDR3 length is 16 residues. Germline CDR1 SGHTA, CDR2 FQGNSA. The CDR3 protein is CASSRAGGSNTGELFF. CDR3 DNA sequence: TGTGCCAGCAGCAGAGCAGGGGGCTCGAACACCGGGGAGCTGTTTTTT.